The next 29 T cell receptor beta chains were all read from a single sample in a study of naive and memory T cell subsets. TCR cDNA received a 3' ligated oligonucleotide that carried a UMI. The SP2 primer and nested alpha and beta constant region primers amplified ligated cDNA in four rounds. TCRdb fed the 5' RACE reads into MiXCR, producing one record per CDR3 protein. The table has tens of thousands of distinct CDR3 sequences, under 8.5% seen once. The receptors come from a male donor in good health.

In this sample, this clonotype turned up many times. This chain joins TRBV12-3 or TRBV12-4 and TRBJ1-2; D is uncertain. This CDR3 comprises 13 residues. V was cut by 1 base and J by 8 bases, with 11 bases left in between. The CDR3 loop reads CASSLGMLGGYTF. The CDR3 DNA reads TGTGCCAGCAGTTTAGGGATGTTGGGCGGCTACACCTTC.

This clonotype was detected ten times or more. The chain joins TRBV6-2 or TRBV6-3 to TRBJ2-3; 8 bases line up with TRBD1. Germline V CDR1 and CDR2: MNHEY, SVGEGT. V shed 7 bases and J 1 base; nucleotides not matched to a gene: 4. CDR3 length: 14 amino acids. CDR3 sequence: CASTDRGGTDTQYF. Here the CDR3 DNA reads TGTGCCAGCACAGACAGGGGTGGCACAGATACGCAGTATTTT.

This clonotype turned up a few times. V usage is TRBV6-5 and J usage is TRBJ2-7; TRBD2 is a possible D gene (5 bases). Germline CDR1 is MNHEY and CDR2 is SVGAGI. V lost 4 bases and J lost 0, with 13 bases in between. CDR3 length equals 15 residues. CDR3 loop: CASSFWRSTSYEQYF. Here the CDR3 DNA reads TGTGCCAGCAGTTTCTGGAGGTCCACCTCCTACGAGCAGTACTTC.

This clonotype appeared a few times. The chain employs TRBV12-3 or TRBV12-4 and TRBJ2-1, with 9 nucleotides matching TRBD2. Trimming at V came to 5 bases and at J to 2 bases, leaving 10 bases not matched to a gene. The length of the CDR3 is 17 residues. This CDR3 is CASSIYPSGVTYNEQFF. The CDR3 region has the DNA TGTGCCAGCAGTATCTATCCTAGCGGGGTCACCTACAATGAGCAGTTCTTC.

The chain employs TRBV18 and TRBJ1-5; D unresolved. In germline, CDR1 is KGHSH, CDR2 LQKENI. This CDR3 has 12 amino acids. Trimming left V 3 bases short and J 9 bases short, with 9 bases between. CDR3 loop: CASSPEGGPQHF. CDR3 nucleotide sequence: TGTGCCAGCTCACCGGAGGGTGGGCCCCAGCATTTT.

This clonotype showed up many times. The chain has TRBV7-9 and TRBJ1-1; D might be TRBD1 (5 bases). V dropped 5 bases and J dropped 6 bases, with 10 bases sitting between them. The CDR3 runs 12 residues. CDR1 and CDR2 from the germline V gene are SEHNR and FQNEAQ (reference sequence). This chain's CDR3 is CASSLRGAEAFF. The CDR3 coding sequence is TGTGCCAGCAGCCTCCGGGGGGCTGAAGCTTTCTTT.

This clonotype was observed many times. J is TRBJ1-1 and V is TRBV6-5; 8 bases align to TRBD1. Trimming removed 2 bases from V and 10 bases from J; junction bases left unmatched: 3. The CDR3 runs to 12 residues. CDR1 and CDR2 from the germline V gene are MNHEY and SVGAGI. CDR3 protein: CASSYDRGRAFF. DNA for the CDR3: TGTGCCAGCAGTTACGACAGGGGTAGAGCTTTCTTT.

Many counts were recorded for this clonotype. The chain recombines TRBV7-9 with TRBJ2-7, with D possibly matching TRBD1 (5 bases). The germline V gene encodes CDR1 SEHNR and CDR2 FQNEAQ (reference sequence). Trimming pared 4 bases from V and 2 bases from J, leaving 12 bases between. This CDR3 is 14 amino acids long. The DNA for the CDR3 is TGTGCCAGCAGCTACGACAGCGACCCCTACGAGCAGTACTTC. It encodes CASSYDSDPYEQYF.

This clonotype was seen many times. CDR3 loop: CATGSLLAGGPPYEQYF. The CDR3 DNA sequence: TGTGCCACCGGTTCCTTACTAGCGGGAGGGCCCCCCTACGAGCAGTACTTC. The chain is built from TRBV27 and TRBJ2-7; 13 positions match TRBD2. Germline V CDR1 and CDR2: MNHEY, SMNVEV (reference sequence). The trim removed 10 bases at V and 2 bases at J, leaving 14 bases unmatched. This CDR3 is 17 amino acids long.

The table lists this clonotype with a few counts. This chain uses TRBV12-5 with TRBJ2-1; weak D call: TRBD1 (5 bases). The CDR3 is 16 amino acids. Germline CDR1 reads LGHNT; CDR2 reads FRNRAP. V lost 5 bases to trimming and J lost 0 bases, with 14 bases between them. Here the CDR3 DNA reads TGTGCTAGTGGTCCGTCCCTCCAGGGCTCCTACAATGAGCAGTTCTTC. Protein product: CASGPSLQGSYNEQFF.

This clonotype has ten or more counts. This rearrangement joins TRBV9 to TRBJ2-2, with TRBD2 as a possible D gene (5 bases). The V and J ends lost 6 bases and 1 base respectively, with 16 bases between them. Germline-derived CDR1 and CDR2 are SGDLS and YYNGEE. The CDR3 totals 16 residues. In DNA, the CDR3 is TGTGCCAGCACGCCTGGGAGCGGCGAGAACACCGGGGAGCTGTTTTTT. Protein product: CASTPGSGENTGELFF.

This clonotype was detected ten times or more. The rearrangement uses TRBV12-3 or TRBV12-4 and TRBJ2-1; 9 bases agree with TRBD1. The trim removed 2 bases at V and 6 bases at J, leaving 11 bases unmatched. The CDR3 runs 17 residues. The CDR3 bases are TGTGCCAGCAGTTTAACCTCACAGGGGGCAGGAATCAATGAGCAGTTCTTC. As protein: CASSLTSQGAGINEQFF.

This clonotype was observed at least ten times. The V call is TRBV6-6, the J call TRBJ1-5; 8 bases agree with TRBD1. From germline, CDR1 is MNHNY and CDR2 SVGAGI (reference sequence). With 5 bases clipped from V and 5 bases from J, the junction kept 8 bases outside the gene matches. The CDR3 loop spans 15 amino acids. The CDR3: CASSKTGGWDQPQHF. CDR3 coding DNA: TGTGCCAGCAGTAAAACAGGGGGTTGGGATCAGCCCCAGCATTTT.

In this sample, this clonotype turned up a few times. The rearrangement links TRBV12-3 or TRBV12-4 to TRBJ1-5; D is unclear. The length of the CDR3 is 12 residues. V shed 3 bases and J shed 7 bases, with 7 bases lying between them. The DNA for the CDR3 is TGTGCCAGCAGTTTCCCTGGACAGCCCCAGCATTTT. Protein: CASSFPGQPQHF.

This clonotype has a handful of counts. The chain is built from TRBV11-2 and TRBJ2-1; either TRBD1 or TRBD2 may fit D (6 bases each). Germline loops: CDR1 SGHAT, CDR2 FQNNGV. V lost 5 bases and J lost 3, with 32 bases in between. The CDR3 has 21 amino acids. This CDR3 reads CASSPHPHGGSGIVLYNEQFF. CDR3 DNA sequence: TGTGCCAGCAGCCCGCACCCGCACGGGGGCTCGGGTATAGTCCTCTACAATGAGCAGTTCTTC. The full variable domain, in which reference TRBV11-2 and TRBJ2-1 provide the parts outside the CDR3, is EAGVAQSPRYKIIEKRQSVAFWCNPISGHATLYWYQQILGQGPKLLIQFQNNGVVDDSQLPKDRFSAERLKGVDSTLKIQPAKLEDSAVYLCASSPHPHGGSGIVLYNEQFFGPGTRLTVL.

This clonotype has just a few counts. The J gene is TRBJ2-2, the V gene TRBV5-1; D may be TRBD1 (5 bases). V gave up 4 bases and J gave up 1 base, with 11 bases separating them. Germline V gives CDR1 SGHRS, CDR2 YFSETQ. The CDR3 contains 15 residues. The CDR3 region is CASSPQTVNTGELFF. The CDR3 DNA is TGCGCCAGCAGCCCTCAGACAGTGAACACCGGGGAGCTGTTTTTT.

This clonotype was observed a handful of times. The genes are TRBV29-1 and TRBJ1-1; D is unclear. V was trimmed by 4 bases and J by 1 base, leaving 4 bases between them. Germline V lookup: CDR1 SQVTM, CDR2 ANQGSEA. CDR3 length: 11 residues. The CDR3 coding sequence is TGCAGCGTTGTAGAGAACACTGAAGCTTTCTTT. Translation gives CSVVENTEAFF.

This clonotype was picked up a small number of times. The J gene is TRBJ2-1, the V gene TRBV29-1; D is uncertain. V lost 2 bases and J 0 bases, leaving 8 bases between the germline ends. The CDR3 loop spans 14 amino acids. CDR1 and CDR2 from the germline V gene are SQVTM and ANQGSEA. Written as DNA, the CDR3 is TGCAGCGTTGAATGGGCGAGCTCCTACAATGAGCAGTTCTTC. As protein: CSVEWASSYNEQFF.

This clonotype was detected only a few times. The rearrangement links TRBV5-8 to TRBJ1-1; no reliable D call. The CDR3 length is 14 residues. CDR1 is SGHTS, CDR2 YDEGEE, per germline. Trimming took off 0 bases at V and 4 bases at J, with 10 bases between the two ends. For the CDR3, the DNA is TGTGCCAGCAGCTTGGAGGGCTCGGTCACTGAAGCTTTCTTT. Translated: CASSLEGSVTEAFF. Full variable domain (missing parts from reference TRBV5-8 and TRBJ1-1): EAGVTQSPTHLIKTRGQQATLRCSPISGHTSVYWYQQALGLGLQFLLWYDEGEERNRGNFPPRFSGRQFPNYSSELNVNALELEDSALYLCASSLEGSVTEAFFGQGTRLTVV.

This clonotype was counted ten times or more. The chain links TRBV18 to TRBJ2-2, with D possibly TRBD2 on 7 matching bases. The CDR3 runs 16 residues. Germline V gene data show CDR1 as KGHSH and CDR2 as LQKENI. V lost 2 bases to trimming and J lost 4 bases, with 14 bases between them. The CDR3, as DNA: TGTGCCAGCTCACCAGCAGGGGAGGGAAGCACCGGGGAGCTGTTTTTT. Protein sequence: CASSPAGEGSTGELFF.

The sample holds a few counts of this clonotype. J is TRBJ2-3 and V is TRBV5-6, with 10 bases aligning to TRBD2. Germline V gives CDR1 SGHDT, CDR2 YYEEEE. After removal of 3 bases from V and 2 bases from J, the junction contained 6 bases not matched to a gene. The CDR3 consists of 16 residues. The CDR3 DNA is TGTGCCAGCAGCTCGCGGACTAGCGGACACACAGATACGCAGTATTTT. Its protein is CASSSRTSGHTDTQYF.

This clonotype has a handful of counts. The chain carries TRBV15 and TRBJ2-4, with D perhaps matching TRBD1 (6 bases). Germline V CDR1 and CDR2: LNHNV, YYDKDF (reference sequence). The CDR3 runs to 14 residues. Trimming pared 4 bases from V and 15 bases from J, leaving 22 bases between. CDR3 nucleotides: TGTGCCACCAGCAAAGGGGGAACAGGAGCACCCTTGTACTTC. Translation gives CATSKGGTGAPLYF.

This clonotype occurred many times. V gene TRBV12-3 or TRBV12-4 combines with J gene TRBJ2-5, with 12 bases aligning to TRBD1. There are 15 residues in the CDR3. Trimming removed 5 bases from V and 4 bases from J; junction bases left unmatched: 5. CDR3 sequence reads: CASSTGTGGPETQYF. CDR3 nucleotide sequence: TGTGCCAGCAGTACCGGGACAGGGGGCCCAGAGACCCAGTACTTC.

The table lists this clonotype with many counts. The chain couples TRBV3-1 to TRBJ1-4; D gene ambiguous. The CDR3 contains 15 residues. The germline gives CDR1 LGHDT, CDR2 YNNKEL (reference sequence). Trimming left V 4 bases short and J 2 bases short, with 11 bases between. CDR3 sequence: CASSPSRATNEKLFF. The CDR3 region has the DNA TGTGCCAGCAGCCCAAGCCGGGCGACTAATGAAAAACTGTTTTTT.

The chain employs TRBV7-9 and TRBJ2-1; TRBD1 matches 8 bases. V dropped 11 bases and J dropped 9; count of bases not matched to a gene: 12. Germline V gene data show CDR1 as SEHNR and CDR2 as FQNEAQ (reference sequence). There are 13 residues in the CDR3. The CDR3 region has the DNA TGTGCCTTTCGGACAGGGAAGAACGGTGAGCAGTTCTTC. It codes for CAFRTGKNGEQFF.

The chain has TRBV29-1 and TRBJ2-7, with TRBD1 matching 7 bases. V dropped 7 bases and J dropped 3; count of bases not matched to a gene: 18. The length of the CDR3 is 16 residues. Germline CDR1 reads SQVTM; CDR2 reads ANQGSEA. CDR3: CSASGEQGFSIYEQYF. Here the CDR3 DNA reads TGCAGCGCATCAGGTGAACAGGGGTTTTCGATCTACGAGCAGTACTTC.

CDR3 nucleotides: TGTGCCAGCTCACCATCGGCTTCAGGACCGGGGCACCAGGGAGAGACCCAGTACTTC. It translates to CASSPSASGPGHQGETQYF. The rearrangement joins TRBV18 to TRBJ2-5; D might be TRBD1 or TRBD2, each matching 5 bases. The CDR3 covers 19 residues. Germline V gives CDR1 KGHSH, CDR2 LQKENI. Trimming removed 2 bases from V and 4 bases from J, with 26 bases in between.

This clonotype has ten or more counts. V and J are TRBV3-1 and TRBJ2-7, with unresolved D. V lost 1 base, J lost 4 bases, and 2 bases lay in between. There are 11 residues in the CDR3. CDR1 and CDR2 (germline): LGHDT, YNNKEL (reference sequence). The CDR3 protein is CASSQGYEQYF. Here the CDR3 DNA reads TGTGCCAGCAGCCAAGGGTACGAGCAGTACTTC.

This clonotype occurred a few times. The V gene is TRBV29-1, the J gene TRBJ1-1; the D gene is possibly TRBD1 (6 bases). There are 15 residues in the CDR3. Germline-derived CDR1 and CDR2 are SQVTM and ANQGSEA. Trimming cost V 7 bases and J 1 base, with 19 bases left between them. This CDR3 is CSAGVVLTGNTEAFF. CDR3 sequence (DNA): TGCAGCGCCGGCGTAGTCTTGACAGGGAACACTGAAGCTTTCTTT.